A selection of T cell receptor beta chains follows, all from one sample in a study of blood T cells in healthy people across ages. TCRdb passed the 5' RACE reads through MiXCR, listing each CDR3 protein once. Among roughly 800,000 distinct CDR3 sequences listed, 55% to 70% were seen once. Source material: blood. These receptors came from a man aged 25 to 40 in good health. Both conserved end residues are part of each CDR3. The order of the fields is D gene, V gene, J gene, clone size, CDR3 DNA, CDR3 protein. The D gene is left open where the match is weak. Only part of the rows carry a size: once, few, many, or a class if the clone is expanded.

D gene: NA; V gene: TRBV29-1; J gene: TRBJ2-7; clone size: NA; CDR3 DNA: TGCAGCGTTGAATTTACCCGGGGTTACGAGCAGTACTTC; CDR3 protein: CSVEFTRGYEQYF
D gene: NA; V gene: TRBV4-3; J gene: TRBJ2-4; clone size: once; CDR3 DNA: TGCGCCAGCAGCCAGGGACTTGTGGACATTCAGTACTTC; CDR3 protein: CASSQGLVDIQYF
D gene: NA; V gene: TRBV29-1; J gene: TRBJ2-3; clone size: NA; CDR3 DNA: TGCAGCGTTACAGGGTTCGGCACAGATACGCAGTATTTT; CDR3 protein: CSVTGFGTDTQYF
D gene: TRBD1; V gene: TRBV29-1; J gene: TRBJ2-5; clone size: NA; CDR3 DNA: TGCAGCGTTGAGGAGCGGGACAGGGGTTTGATGGATGAGCAGTACTTC; CDR3 protein: CSVEERDRGLMDEQYF
D gene: NA; V gene: TRBV7-2; J gene: TRBJ2-3; clone size: few; CDR3 DNA: TGTGCCAGCAGCTTAGGCACCCGGGGCGCAGATACGCAGTATTTT; CDR3 protein: CASSLGTRGADTQYF
D gene: NA; V gene: TRBV7-2; J gene: TRBJ2-1; clone size: NA; CDR3 DNA: TGTGCCAGCAGGATGAGCAATGAGCAGTTCTTC; CDR3 protein: CASRMSNEQFF
D gene: TRBD1; V gene: TRBV20-1; J gene: TRBJ2-5; clone size: few; CDR3 DNA: TGCAGTGCTGCAAAGGACAGGCAAGAGACCCAGTACTTC; CDR3 protein: CSAAKDRQETQYF
D gene: NA; V gene: TRBV6-1; J gene: TRBJ2-7; clone size: NA; CDR3 DNA: TGTGCCAGCAGAGCGGGACAAATCTACGAGCAGTACTTC; CDR3 protein: CASRAGQIYEQYF
D gene: NA; V gene: TRBV5-1; J gene: TRBJ2-3; clone size: many; CDR3 DNA: TGCGCCAGCAGCTTGGACGGTCCCCCCACAGATACGCAGTATTTT; CDR3 protein: CASSLDGPPTDTQYF
D gene: NA; V gene: TRBV25-1; J gene: TRBJ2-7; clone size: NA; CDR3 DNA: TGTGCCAGCAGTGACAGTTGGCAGGGCGAGCAGTACTTC; CDR3 protein: CASSDSWQGEQYF
D gene: TRBD1; V gene: TRBV5-1; J gene: TRBJ2-3; clone size: NA; CDR3 DNA: TGCGCCAGCAGCTTGGCGGGACAGGGGGTTGGTACGCAGTATTTT; CDR3 protein: CASSLAGQGVGTQYF
D gene: TRBD1; V gene: TRBV2; J gene: TRBJ1-1; clone size: NA; CDR3 DNA: TGTGCCAGCAGTGTAATGAGGGACAGTCCGAACACTGAAGCTTTCTTT; CDR3 protein: CASSVMRDSPNTEAFF
D gene: TRBD1; V gene: TRBV10-2; J gene: TRBJ2-3; clone size: NA; CDR3 DNA: TGCGCCAGCAGTGAGTCGAACAGGGGGCGGTTGGCAGGTATGGATACGCAGTATTTT; CDR3 protein: CASSESNRGRLAGMDTQYF
D gene: NA; V gene: TRBV12-3/TRBV12-4; J gene: TRBJ1-2; clone size: NA; CDR3 DNA: TGTGCCAGCAGTTTCGTCGGGGCCTGCTATGGCTACACCTTC; CDR3 protein: CASSFVGACYGYTF
D gene: TRBD2; V gene: TRBV4-2; J gene: TRBJ2-7; clone size: NA; CDR3 DNA: TGTGCCAGCAGCCAAGTCGGTGGTAGCGGGAGGGCCCACGAGCAGTACTTC; CDR3 protein: CASSQVGGSGRAHEQYF
D gene: TRBD1; V gene: TRBV28; J gene: TRBJ1-2; clone size: NA; CDR3 DNA: TGTGCCAGCAGTTCACCCGGGACAGGCAATGGCTACACCTTC; CDR3 protein: CASSSPGTGNGYTF
D gene: NA; V gene: TRBV10-3; J gene: TRBJ1-6; clone size: NA; CDR3 DNA: TGTGCCATCAGGGGCGGGTTGCAGCTCAATTCACCCCTCCACTTT; CDR3 protein: CAIRGGLQLNSPLHF
D gene: TRBD2; V gene: TRBV7-2; J gene: TRBJ2-1; clone size: NA; CDR3 DNA: TGTGCCAGCAGCTGGGAAGCGGGGGCCCCCTACAATGAGCAGTTCTTC; CDR3 protein: CASSWEAGAPYNEQFF
D gene: TRBD1; V gene: TRBV4-3; J gene: TRBJ2-7; clone size: NA; CDR3 DNA: TGCGCCAGCAGCCAGGGGACAGGGGTATCCGAGCAGTACTTC; CDR3 protein: CASSQGTGVSEQYF
D gene: TRBD2; V gene: TRBV10-3; J gene: TRBJ2-4; clone size: NA; CDR3 DNA: TGTGCCATCAGTGAGTCCCTAGCGGGAAACATTCAGTACTTC; CDR3 protein: CAISESLAGNIQYF
D gene: NA; V gene: TRBV10-3; J gene: TRBJ2-3; clone size: NA; CDR3 DNA: TGTGCCATCAGTGCCACCTTCCCGGGGTGGGGAGATACGCAGTATTTT; CDR3 protein: CAISATFPGWGDTQYF
D gene: NA; V gene: TRBV29-1; J gene: TRBJ2-1; clone size: NA; CDR3 DNA: TGCAGCGTTGAGGGAACGGACAGTTCCTACAATGAGCAGTTCTTC; CDR3 protein: CSVEGTDSSYNEQFF
D gene: TRBD1; V gene: TRBV7-2; J gene: TRBJ1-2; clone size: NA; CDR3 DNA: TGTGCCAGCAGCGTAGGACAGGCCTCTTATGGCTACACCTTC; CDR3 protein: CASSVGQASYGYTF